The source of this TCR beta chain is a study of blood T cell repertoires in COVID-19. This clone has a single count. Repertoires were generated with immunoSEQ multiplex PCR, while TCRdb's copy carries only in-frame clones and drops some. The sample shows 45,000 to 55,000 clones, over 75% of them seen only once. The CDR3 loop spans 14 amino acids. Trimming took 5 bases from V and 3 from J, leaving 12 bases between them. Germline V gene lookup returns CDR1 MNHEY and CDR2 SVGEGT. The chain has TRBV6-2 or TRBV6-3 and TRBJ2-3, with D tentatively TRBD1 (7 bases). Sequences were obtained from peripheral blood. This TCR was sampled from a human donor in a cohort sampled during active COVID-19. The CDR3 DNA sequence: TGTGCCAGCAGTAAGACAGGGAGGACAGATACGCAGTATTTT. This encodes CASSKTGRTDTQYF.